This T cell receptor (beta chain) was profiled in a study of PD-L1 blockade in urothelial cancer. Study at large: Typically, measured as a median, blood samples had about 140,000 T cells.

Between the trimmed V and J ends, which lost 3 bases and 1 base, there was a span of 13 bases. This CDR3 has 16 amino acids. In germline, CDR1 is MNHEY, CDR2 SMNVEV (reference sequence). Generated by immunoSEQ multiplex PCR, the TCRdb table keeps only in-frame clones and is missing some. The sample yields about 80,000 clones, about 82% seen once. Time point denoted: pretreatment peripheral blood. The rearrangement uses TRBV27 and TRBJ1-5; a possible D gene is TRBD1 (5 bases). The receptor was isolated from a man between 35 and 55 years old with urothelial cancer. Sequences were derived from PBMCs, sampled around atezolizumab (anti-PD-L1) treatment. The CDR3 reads CASSFWGTTSNQPQHF. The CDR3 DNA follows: TGTGCCAGCAGTTTTTGGGGCACCACGAGCAATCAGCCCCAGCATTTT.